A single sample is the source of the 30 T cell receptor beta chains below, sequenced in a study of blood T cell repertoires in COVID-19 (dated by TCRdb to 2020 to 2022). Library construction relied on the immunoSEQ multiplex PCR assay. TCRdb mirrors the immuneACCESS table, restricted to in-frame sequences. Some clones are absent from its copies; in checked studies, under half trace to an unresolved V gene, and the reason for the others is unknown. The sample contains approximately 76,000 clones, more than 65% of them found a single time. The top ten clones comprise approximately 10% of the sample. Sequenced sample: peripheral blood. These receptors were obtained from a man aged 50 to 60 with acute or convalescent COVID-19.

The chain carries TRBV6-5 and TRBJ1-1, with 7 bases aligning to TRBD1. The germline gives CDR1 MNHEY, CDR2 SVGAGI. CDR3 length: 15 amino acids. V trimming: 3 bases; J trimming: 1 base; junction bases outside the gene matches: 5. As DNA, the CDR3 is TGTGCCAGCAGTTATACCGACAGGGCGAACACTGAAGCTTTCTTT. Translated: CASSYTDRANTEAFF.

This clone was detected once. The chain links TRBV27 to TRBJ1-5; 7 bases line up with TRBD1. Looked up from germline, CDR1 is MNHEY and CDR2 is SMNVEV (reference sequence). The CDR3 is made up of 14 amino acids. V gave up 6 bases and J gave up 7 bases; unmatched junction bases: 9. The DNA for the CDR3 is TGTGCCAGCAGGTCGACAGGGCTTGGGCAGCCCCAGCATTTT. Translation: CASRSTGLGQPQHF.

The J gene is TRBJ2-7, the V gene TRBV9; tentatively, D is TRBD2 (5 bases). With 0 bases removed from V and 0 bases from J, the gap between germline ends came to 25 bases. CDR1 is SGDLS, CDR2 YYNGEE, per germline. The CDR3 runs to 20 residues. The CDR3 sequence: CASSVAPRPLASASSYEQYF. In DNA, the CDR3 is TGTGCCAGCAGCGTAGCCCCTCGACCGCTAGCCTCGGCAAGCTCCTACGAGCAGTACTTC.

A single count supports this clone. The chain employs TRBV5-1 and TRBJ1-4; D possibly corresponds to TRBD1 (6 bases). The V gene's germline CDR1 is SGHRS and CDR2 YFSETQ. Trimming removed 0 bases from V and 8 bases from J, with 23 bases in between. The CDR3 is 18 amino acids. The CDR3 nucleotides are TGCGCCAGCAGCTTGGGGGGATCGGGGACATCGGTAGGAGAAAAACTGTTTTTT. It is translated as CASSLGGSGTSVGEKLFF.

This clone occurred once. The chain has TRBV7-9 and TRBJ2-7, with TRBD1 matching over 9 bases. The V gene end was trimmed by 5 bases and the J gene end by 4 bases; junction bases not matched to a gene: 9. This CDR3 is 15 amino acids long. Germline CDR1 reads SEHNR; CDR2 reads FQNEAQ (reference sequence). The CDR3 reads CASSPAPGQGYEQYF. The DNA for the CDR3 is TGTGCCAGCAGCCCCGCGCCGGGACAGGGTTACGAGCAGTACTTC.

This chain links TRBV18 with TRBJ1-6; D is possibly TRBD1 (6 bases). Germline lookup yields CDR1 KGHSH and CDR2 LQKENI. The CDR3 contains 14 residues. Trimming stripped 2 bases from V and 7 bases from J, with 9 bases between. CDR3 in DNA: TGTGCCAGCTCACCAGGGGGCGGGAATTCACCCCTCCACTTT. This sequence encodes CASSPGGGNSPLHF.

J is TRBJ2-1 and V is TRBV28; TRBD2 aligns across 9 bases. J gave up 7 bases and V 8 bases, and 6 bases lay outside the gene matches. The CDR3 totals 13 residues. Germline CDR1 and CDR2: MDHEN and SYDVKM. The CDR3 DNA is TGTGCCAGCGGAGCGGGAGGAAGTAATGAGCAGTTCTTC. Translated, it gives CASGAGGSNEQFF.

The chain recombines TRBV19 with TRBJ2-5; perhaps TRBD1 as D (5 bases). The CDR3 loop spans 15 amino acids. Germline V gives CDR1 LNHDA, CDR2 SQIVND (reference sequence). The germline V and J ends were trimmed by 1 base and 5 bases, with 14 bases remaining between them. The DNA of the CDR3 is TGTGCCAGTAGTATAGGGGGCAGAGTCGGGGAGACCCAGTACTTC. It translates to CASSIGGRVGETQYF.

This clone was observed once. The chain joins TRBV12-3 or TRBV12-4 to TRBJ2-7, with 11 bases that match TRBD2. The trim removed 5 bases at V and 4 bases at J, leaving 1 base unmatched. The CDR3 consists of 13 residues. The CDR3 loop reads CASSRTSGYEQYF. The CDR3 DNA sequence: TGTGCCAGCAGTAGGACTAGCGGGTACGAGCAGTACTTC.

This chain uses TRBV19 with TRBJ2-1, with D uncertain. CDR1 and CDR2 from the germline V gene are LNHDA and SQIVND (reference sequence). V lost 4 bases and J lost 2, with 3 bases in between. The CDR3 consists of 12 residues. CDR3 residues: CASSTPYNEQFF. The CDR3 region has the DNA TGTGCCAGTAGTACTCCCTACAATGAGCAGTTCTTC.

This rearrangement joins TRBV6-6 to TRBJ1-2; 7 positions agree with TRBD1. J lost 0 bases, V lost 7 bases, and 11 bases had no gene match. Germline V CDR1 and CDR2: MNHNY, SVGAGI (reference sequence). The CDR3 runs 16 residues. Here the CDR3 reads CASIPGQSLSNYGYTF. The CDR3 coding sequence is TGTGCCAGCATCCCGGGACAGAGCTTATCTAACTATGGCTACACCTTC.

The V call is TRBV4-3, the J call TRBJ1-1, with D maybe TRBD1 (5 bases). V dropped 1 base and J dropped 5 bases, with 14 bases sitting between them. The germline CDR1 and CDR2 sequences are LGHNA and YSLEER. This CDR3 has 15 amino acids. CDR3 in DNA: TGCGCCAGCAGCCAAGGTTCGGGGGGTGAGACTGAAGCTTTCTTT. Protein: CASSQGSGGETEAFF.

The chain recombines TRBV5-4 with TRBJ2-2; TRBD2 agrees at 10 bases. CDR1 is SGHNT, CDR2 YYREEE, per germline (reference sequence). The CDR3 loop spans 15 amino acids. Trimming at V came to 0 bases and at J to 8 bases, leaving 4 bases not matched to a gene. The CDR3 region is CASSLGLAGEGELFF. CDR3 coding DNA: TGTGCCAGCAGCTTGGGGCTAGCGGGAGAAGGGGAGCTGTTTTTT.

This clone was recorded only once. The chain carries TRBV28 and TRBJ2-2, with 8 bases matching TRBD2. Germline trimming cut 4 bases from V and 5 bases from J; bases unmatched to any gene: 12. CDR3 length equals 17 residues. Germline assignment: CDR1 MDHEN and CDR2 SYDVKM. The CDR3 region has the DNA TGTGCCAGCAGTTCTCCCCCACTAGCGGTAATGACCGGGGAGCTGTTTTTT. Translation: CASSSPPLAVMTGELFF.

CDR3 sequence (DNA): TGCGCCAGCAGCTTGGTAGGCCAGGGGACTGAAGCTTTCTTT. Translated, it gives CASSLVGQGTEAFF. J is TRBJ1-1 and V is TRBV5-1; the D gene is possibly TRBD1 (6 bases). The germline V gene has CDR1 SGHRS and CDR2 YFSETQ. This CDR3 has 14 residues. V lost 0 bases, J lost 5 bases, and 11 bases lay in between.

The chain couples TRBV6-5 to TRBJ1-6, with TRBD1 matching 7 bases. Germline-derived CDR1 and CDR2 are MNHEY and SVGAGI. This CDR3 has 15 amino acids. V lost 5 bases and J lost 8; bases outside the gene matches: 9. The CDR3 region has the DNA TGTGCCAGCAGTCGCCGACAGGGACGTTATTCACCCCTCCACTTT. Its protein is CASSRRQGRYSPLHF.

The gene calls are TRBV23-1 and TRBJ1-1; perhaps TRBD1 as D (5 bases). TRBV23-1 is reported as an ORF; its role is uncertain. Trimming took 3 bases from V and 0 from J, leaving 14 bases between them. The length of the CDR3 is 16 residues. In DNA, the CDR3 is TGCGCCAGCAGTCAGCGGGGCCAAAACATGAACACTGAAGCTTTCTTT. It codes for CASSQRGQNMNTEAFF.

The chain has TRBV5-1 and TRBJ2-2, with 8 bases that match TRBD1. Per the germline V gene, CDR1 is SGHRS and CDR2 is YFSETQ. There are 18 residues in the CDR3. V lost 3 bases to trimming and J lost 6 bases; unmatched junction nucleotides: 16. CDR3 nucleotides: TGCGCCAGCAGCTCCCTTGGTTCCCAGGGGGCAAACCCCGGGGAGCTGTTTTTT. Translated, it gives CASSSLGSQGANPGELFF.

The chain is built from TRBV21-1 and TRBJ1-2. TRBV21-1 is noted as a pseudogene. The CDR3 consists of 10 residues. The CDR3, as DNA: TGTGCCGCCCCCCGGTATGGCTACACCTTC. Translating it yields CAAPRYGYTF.

J is TRBJ1-1 and V is TRBV2, with 8 bases that match TRBD1. J lost 7 bases, V lost 6 bases, and 19 bases had no gene match. Germline assignment: CDR1 SNHLY and CDR2 FYNNEI. This CDR3 is built from 17 residues. The CDR3 reads CASRDPGGLFAGSEAFF. The CDR3 DNA reads as TGTGCCAGCAGGGACCCAGGGGGCCTCTTTGCGGGAAGTGAAGCTTTCTTT.

The rearrangement joins TRBV28 to TRBJ2-3; 7 bases are a match to TRBD1. This CDR3 has 15 amino acids. Germline-derived CDR1 and CDR2 are MDHEN and SYDVKM. V was clipped by 3 bases and J by 2 bases; unmatched bases: 5. CDR3 in amino acids: CASSFTGAPTDTQYF. The CDR3 DNA sequence: TGTGCCAGCAGTTTTACAGGGGCCCCCACAGATACGCAGTATTTT.

In DNA, the CDR3 is TGTGCCAGCAGCCTCTCCCCCGGGACAGGGGGCGGGCACGAGCAGTACTTC. Its translation is CASSLSPGTGGGHEQYF. The chain carries TRBV3-1 (or the pseudogene TRBV3-2) and TRBJ2-7; 12 nucleotides agree with TRBD1. The J segment lost 5 bases and the V segment lost 4 bases, leaving 12 bases of the junction unmatched. Germline V gene lookup returns CDR1 LGHDT and CDR2 YNNKEL (reference sequence). The CDR3 spans 17 residues.

The rearrangement links TRBV11-3 to TRBJ2-5; TRBD1 might be the D (5 bases). The V end lost 1 base, the J end lost 4 bases, and 19 bases lay between the germline ends. Germline-derived CDR1 and CDR2 are SGHNT and YENEEA. CDR3 length equals 17 residues. The CDR3 is CASSLGEKGILRETQYF. The CDR3 region has the DNA TGTGCCAGCAGCTTAGGAGAAAAGGGGATCCTCCGAGAGACCCAGTACTTC.

The rearrangement uses TRBV28 and TRBJ2-3, with a possible D match to TRBD2 (7 bases). Germline V lookup: CDR1 MDHEN, CDR2 SYDVKM. The CDR3 has 15 amino acids. Trimming removed 3 bases at V and 2 bases at J, with 12 bases between. The CDR3 region is CASSFGGLNTDTQYF. CDR3 DNA: TGTGCCAGCAGTTTCGGGGGGCTAAACACAGATACGCAGTATTTT. The whole variable domain, filled in from reference TRBV28 and TRBJ2-3, reads DVKVTQSSRYLVKRTGEKVFLECVQDMDHENMFWYRQDPGLGLRLIYFSYDVKMKEKGDIPEGYSVSREKKERFSLILESASTNQTSMYLCASSFGGLNTDTQYFGPGTRLTVL.

V usage is TRBV19 and J usage is TRBJ2-7; 8 positions agree with TRBD2. The CDR3 runs 12 residues. The germline V gene encodes CDR1 LNHDA and CDR2 SQIVND (reference sequence). The J segment lost 3 bases and the V segment lost 10 bases, leaving 5 bases of the junction unmatched. CDR3 bases: TGTGCCACCGGGACTAGTGTCTACGAGCAGTACTTC. Translation: CATGTSVYEQYF.

This chain uses TRBV2 with TRBJ2-3; 10 bases fit TRBD1. V lost 9 bases and J lost 0; bases outside the gene matches: 6. Germline CDR1 is SNHLY and CDR2 is FYNNEI. The length of the CDR3 is 15 residues. The CDR3 is CASTDRGRSTDTQYF. CDR3 in DNA: TGTGCCAGTACTGACAGGGGGCGAAGCACAGATACGCAGTATTTT.

This clone showed up just a few times. The CDR3 DNA sequence: TGTGCCAGCAGTCCCTTTCTGAACACTGAAGCTTTCTTT. It translates to CASSPFLNTEAFF. V and J are TRBV6-5 and TRBJ1-1, with no clear D. The V and J ends lost 5 bases and 0 bases respectively, with 7 bases between them. The CDR3 has 13 amino acids. Looked up from germline, CDR1 is MNHEY and CDR2 is SVGAGI.

This chain links TRBV7-2 with TRBJ1-5, with 9 positions matching TRBD1. The CDR3 has 17 amino acids. J gave up 3 bases and V 6 bases, and 12 bases lay outside the gene matches. The germline V gene has CDR1 SGHTA and CDR2 FQGNSA. CDR3: CASSEGTGSPHNQPQHF. CDR3 DNA sequence: TGTGCCAGCAGTGAGGGGACAGGGTCACCTCACAATCAGCCCCAGCATTTT.

CDR3 residues: CAALQGDRVEGYTF. CDR3 nucleotides: TGTGCCGCTTTACAGGGCGACAGGGTCGAAGGCTACACCTTC. This rearrangement joins TRBV28 to TRBJ1-2; 7 nucleotides line up with TRBD1. There are 14 residues in the CDR3. Germline-derived CDR1 and CDR2 are MDHEN and SYDVKM. V shed 11 bases and J 8 bases; nucleotides not matched to a gene: 17.

The rearrangement joins TRBV7-3 to TRBJ2-5, with a possible D match to TRBD1 (6 bases). The CDR3 has 15 residues. Germline-derived CDR1 and CDR2 are SGHTA and FQGTGA. V lost 4 bases and J lost 3, with 15 bases in between. The CDR3 region is CASSSTGTQEETQYF. The CDR3 coding sequence is TGTGCCAGCAGCTCGACCGGGACACAAGAAGAGACCCAGTACTTC. Full variable domain (remainder filled in from reference TRBV7-3 and TRBJ2-5): GAGVSQTPSNKVTEKGKYVELRCDPISGHTALYWYRQSLGQGPEFLIYFQGTGAADDSGLPNDRFFAVRPEGSVSTLKIQRTERGDSAVYLCASSSTGTQEETQYFGPGTRLLVL.